The 12 T cell receptor beta chains listed next were all sequenced from one sample in a study of blood T cell repertoires in COVID-19. Repertoires were generated with immunoSEQ multiplex PCR, while TCRdb's copy carries only in-frame clones and drops some. The sample includes 70,000 or so clones, 90% of them seen just once. The sequenced material came from peripheral blood. The receptors derive from a woman aged 18-30 years with acute or convalescent COVID-19.

The CDR3 spells CASSSGTGFLGTEAFF. The CDR3 DNA follows: TGTGCCAGCAGCTCTGGGACAGGGTTCTTAGGCACTGAAGCTTTCTTT. V is TRBV5-6 and J is TRBJ1-1; 9 nucleotides agree with TRBD1. The CDR3 runs to 16 residues. The J segment lost 4 bases and the V segment lost 3 bases, leaving 10 bases of the junction unmatched. Germline V lookup: CDR1 SGHDT, CDR2 YYEEEE. Combining the CDR3 with reference TRBV5-6 and TRBJ1-1 gives the whole variable domain DAGVTQSPTHLIKTRGQQVTLRCSPKSGHDTVSWYQQALGQGPQFIFQYYEEEERQRGNFPDRFSGHQFPNYSSELNVNALLLGDSALYLCASSSGTGFLGTEAFFGQGTRLTVV.

V gene TRBV10-2 combines with J gene TRBJ2-3, with D possibly TRBD2 on 6 matching bases. The germline gives CDR1 WSHSY, CDR2 SAAADI. This CDR3 spans 13 amino acids. The V end was cut by 6 bases, the J end by 1 base, with 8 bases between. CDR3 loop: CASSPSGTDTQYF. In nucleotides, the CDR3 is TGCGCCAGCAGCCCTAGCGGCACAGATACGCAGTATTTT.

The chain joins TRBV3-1 (or the pseudogene TRBV3-2) to TRBJ2-5; possible D gene TRBD2, 5 bases. Germline-derived CDR1 and CDR2 are LGHDT and YNNKEL (reference sequence). V dropped 0 bases and J dropped 4 bases, with 12 bases sitting between them. The CDR3 has 15 residues. The CDR3 nucleotides are TGTGCCAGCAGCCAAGATTTGCGGGCCCTAGAGACCCAGTACTTC. Translated, it gives CASSQDLRALETQYF.

J is TRBJ1-3 and V is TRBV5-1; maybe TRBD1 (6 bases). The CDR3 runs to 18 residues. V shed 1 base and J shed 0 bases, with 17 bases lying between them. CDR1 is SGHRS, CDR2 YFSETQ, per germline. This CDR3 reads CASSLTGSQLSSGNTIYF. The CDR3 nucleotides are TGCGCCAGCAGCTTGACAGGGTCCCAACTAAGCTCTGGAAACACCATATATTTT.

V usage is TRBV2 and J usage is TRBJ1-1, with D tentatively TRBD1 (5 bases). V was cut by 7 bases and J by 5 bases, with 20 bases left in between. The CDR3 consists of 15 residues. The germline V gene encodes CDR1 SNHLY and CDR2 FYNNEI. Here the CDR3 reads CASTDGGSARTEAFF. In DNA, the CDR3 is TGTGCCAGCACCGACGGGGGATCGGCTCGGACTGAAGCTTTCTTT.

The chain recombines TRBV3-1 (or the pseudogene TRBV3-2) with TRBJ2-2, with 10 bases fitting TRBD2. Germline lookup yields CDR1 LGHDT and CDR2 YNNKEL (reference sequence). Losses at the gene ends were 1 base for V and 2 bases for J; bases not matched to a gene: 7. The CDR3 is 18 residues long. CDR3 in amino acids: CASSQGELAGTNTGELFF. CDR3 nucleotides: TGTGCCAGCAGCCAAGGTGAACTAGCGGGGACCAACACCGGGGAGCTGTTTTTT.

The chain employs TRBV12-3 or TRBV12-4 and TRBJ2-7; 13 bases are a match to TRBD2. The CDR3 is 13 amino acids. V was clipped by 6 bases and J by 6 bases; unmatched bases: 2. The CDR3, as DNA: TGTGCCAGCAGAAGACTAGCGGGAGGCGAGCAGTACTTC. This sequence encodes CASRRLAGGEQYF.

The V gene is TRBV3-1 (or the pseudogene TRBV3-2), the J gene TRBJ1-2, with 7 nucleotides matching TRBD1. The CDR3 covers 15 residues. From germline, CDR1 is LGHDT and CDR2 YNNKEL (reference sequence). Trimming took 4 bases from V and 0 from J; bases not matched to a gene: 5. CDR3 in amino acids: CASSRGQATNYGYTF. The CDR3 coding sequence is TGTGCCAGCAGCCGTGGACAGGCCACTAACTATGGCTACACCTTC.

The chain joins TRBV6-2 or TRBV6-3 to TRBJ1-1, with a tentative D call TRBD1 (5 bases). In germline, CDR1 is MNHEY, CDR2 SVGEGT. The V gene lost 5 bases and the J gene lost 3 bases, with 13 bases spanning the gap. This CDR3 spans 14 amino acids. CDR3 sequence: CASSLRGVYTEAFF. Here the CDR3 DNA reads TGTGCCAGCAGTCTCCGGGGGGTTTACACTGAAGCTTTCTTT.

The V call is TRBV5-4, the J call TRBJ2-1; 8 bases fit TRBD2. Germline V gives CDR1 SGHNT, CDR2 YYREEE (reference sequence). V lost 0 bases, J lost 1 base, and 3 bases stayed unmatched. The CDR3 has 16 residues. As DNA, the CDR3 is TGTGCCAGCAGCTTGGCCTCGGGGGGGTCCTACAATGAGCAGTTCTTC. Amino acid sequence: CASSLASGGSYNEQFF.

The DNA of the CDR3 is TGTGCCAGCAGCTTAAGGGGTTCTGGAAACACCATATATTTT. Translating gives CASSLRGSGNTIYF. The chain joins TRBV5-4 to TRBJ1-3, with a possible D match to TRBD1 (5 bases). Trimming stripped 2 bases from V and 1 base from J, with 7 bases between. The CDR3 extends over 14 amino acids. Germline V lookup: CDR1 SGHNT, CDR2 YYREEE (reference sequence).

The J gene is TRBJ1-5, the V gene TRBV10-1, with 9 bases fitting TRBD1. Trimming took 6 bases from V and 0 from J; bases not matched to a gene: 9. The CDR3 is 17 amino acids. Germline V lookup: CDR1 WNHNN, CDR2 SYGVQD (reference sequence). CDR3 region: CASSKDRGQYSNQPQHF. The CDR3 DNA is TGCGCCAGCAGCAAGGACAGGGGACAATATAGCAATCAGCCCCAGCATTTT.